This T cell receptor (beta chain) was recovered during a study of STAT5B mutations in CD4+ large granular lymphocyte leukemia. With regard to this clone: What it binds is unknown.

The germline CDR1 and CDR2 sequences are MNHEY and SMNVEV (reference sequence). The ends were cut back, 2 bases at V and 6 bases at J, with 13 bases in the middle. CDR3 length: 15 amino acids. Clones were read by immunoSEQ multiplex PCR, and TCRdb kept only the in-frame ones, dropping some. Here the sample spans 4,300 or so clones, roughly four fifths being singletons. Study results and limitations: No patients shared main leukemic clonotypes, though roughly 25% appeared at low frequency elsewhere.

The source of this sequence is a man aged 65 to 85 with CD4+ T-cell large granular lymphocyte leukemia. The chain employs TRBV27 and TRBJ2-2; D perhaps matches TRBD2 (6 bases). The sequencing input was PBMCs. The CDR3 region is CASSLSLAKPGELFF. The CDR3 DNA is TGTGCCAGCAGTTTAAGTCTAGCGAAGCCCGGGGAGCTGTTTTTT.